The rows below give T cell receptor beta chains drawn from one sample of a study of TIL therapy for anti-PD-1-resistant metastatic lung cancer. Data came from immunoSEQ multiplex PCR; TCRdb stores just in-frame clones and leaves some out. This sample has around 55,000 clones, with over 75% found just once. The sample was blood, taken at baseline. These receptors all stem from a person aged 25-79 years with non-small cell lung cancer. CDR3s include the opening cysteine and the closing phenylalanine or tryptophan. D genes are given only for firm matches. Only part of the rows carry a size: once, few, many, or a class if the clone is expanded.

-,-,TRBJ2-1,TRBV30,CAWRKQGSSYNEQFF,TGTGCCTGGAGGAAACAGGGAAGCTCCTACAATGAGCAGTTCTTC
-,-,TRBJ2-7,TRBV27,CASSTIGYEQYF,TGTGCCAGCAGTACCATAGGCTACGAGCAGTACTTC
-,-,TRBJ1-2,TRBV19,CASRTGWPNYGYTF,TGTGCCAGTAGAACAGGGTGGCCTAACTATGGCTACACCTTC
-,-,TRBJ2-2,TRBV29-1,CSVEVPTPNSRNTGELFF,TGCAGCGTTGAAGTCCCCACTCCCAACTCGCGAAACACCGGGGAGCTGTTTTTT
-,-,TRBJ1-5,TRBV20-1,CSAGVQPQHF,TGCAGTGCCGGGGTTCAGCCCCAGCATTTT
-,-,TRBJ2-1,TRBV10-3,CAISESRRDNSNEQFF,TGTGCCATCAGTGAGTCGCGGAGGGACAACAGCAATGAGCAGTTCTTC
-,-,TRBJ2-1,TRBV9,CASSVALNEQFF,TGTGCCAGCAGCGTAGCTCTCAATGAGCAGTTCTTC
-,-,TRBJ1-1,TRBV19,CASSLRRGTEAFF,TGTGCCAGTAGTCTCCGACGGGGCACTGAAGCTTTCTTT
-,-,TRBJ1-2,TRBV3-1/TRBV3-2,CASSQDALASGYTF,TGTGCCAGCAGCCAAGATGCCCTTGCGAGTGGCTACACCTTC
TRBD2,-,TRBJ2-3,TRBV24-1,CATSDRGVMDTQYF,TGTGCCACCAGTGATCGGGGGGTAATGGATACGCAGTATTTT
-,-,TRBJ1-1,TRBV12-3/TRBV12-4,CASSLQENTEAFF,TGTGCCAGCAGCCTACAAGAGAACACTGAAGCTTTCTTT
-,-,TRBJ2-7,TRBV27,CASSARSLGSYEQYF,TGTGCCAGCAGTGCCCGATCCTTGGGATCCTACGAGCAGTACTTC
-,few,TRBJ1-5,TRBV19,CASSMWGVVNQPQHF,TGTGCCAGTAGTATGTGGGGGGTCGTGAATCAGCCCCAGCATTTT
-,-,TRBJ2-3,TRBV9,CASSVGGSTDTQYF,TGTGCCAGCAGCGTAGGGGGGAGCACAGATACGCAGTATTTT
-,-,TRBJ2-1,TRBV3-1/TRBV3-2,CASSHPSSYNEQFF,TGTGCCAGCAGCCATCCTAGCTCCTACAATGAGCAGTTCTTC
-,-,TRBJ2-1,TRBV6-2/TRBV6-3,CASSYSRTYNEQFF,TGTGCCAGCAGTTACTCGCGGACCTACAATGAGCAGTTCTTC
-,-,TRBJ2-3,TRBV28,CASSSPYYVSSTDTQYF,TGTGCCAGCAGTTCCCCCTATTACGTTTCGAGCACAGATACGCAGTATTTT
TRBD2,-,TRBJ2-7,TRBV3-1/TRBV3-2,CASSQRGGRIYEQYF,TGTGCCAGCAGCCAAAGGGGCGGGAGGATCTACGAGCAGTACTTC
TRBD1,-,TRBJ2-7,TRBV7-3,CASSITGGFDYEQYF,TGTGCCAGCAGCATTACAGGGGGCTTCGACTACGAGCAGTACTTC
-,-,TRBJ2-5,TRBV7-9,CASSLLGIQETQYF,TGTGCCAGCAGCTTATTAGGGATCCAAGAGACCCAGTACTTC
TRBD2,-,TRBJ2-3,TRBV30,CAWSKGTTNTQYF,TGTGCCTGGAGCAAAGGGACTACAAATACGCAGTATTTT
-,-,TRBJ1-3,TRBV28,CASGDWSSGNTIYF,TGTGCCAGCGGAGACTGGAGCTCTGGAAACACCATATATTTT
TRBD1,-,TRBJ1-1,TRBV27,CASSTMDRRLGILTEAFF,TGTGCCAGCAGTACGATGGACAGGAGGTTGGGGATACTCACTGAAGCTTTCTTT
-,-,TRBJ2-6,TRBV24-1,CATRGTGEGANVLTF,TGTGCCACCCGAGGAACGGGGGAGGGGGCCAACGTCCTGACTTTC
TRBD1,few,TRBJ2-7,TRBV6-6,CASSYSGTGGYEQYF,TGTGCCAGCAGTTACTCCGGGACAGGGGGCTACGAGCAGTACTTC
TRBD2,-,TRBJ2-7,TRBV7-6,CASSLRLAEYLYEQYF,TGTGCCAGCAGCCTGCGACTAGCGGAATACCTCTACGAGCAGTACTTC
-,-,TRBJ1-4,TRBV5-5,CASSLGLHSQAEKLFF,TGTGCCAGCAGCTTGGGCCTACATTCGCAGGCTGAAAAACTGTTTTTT